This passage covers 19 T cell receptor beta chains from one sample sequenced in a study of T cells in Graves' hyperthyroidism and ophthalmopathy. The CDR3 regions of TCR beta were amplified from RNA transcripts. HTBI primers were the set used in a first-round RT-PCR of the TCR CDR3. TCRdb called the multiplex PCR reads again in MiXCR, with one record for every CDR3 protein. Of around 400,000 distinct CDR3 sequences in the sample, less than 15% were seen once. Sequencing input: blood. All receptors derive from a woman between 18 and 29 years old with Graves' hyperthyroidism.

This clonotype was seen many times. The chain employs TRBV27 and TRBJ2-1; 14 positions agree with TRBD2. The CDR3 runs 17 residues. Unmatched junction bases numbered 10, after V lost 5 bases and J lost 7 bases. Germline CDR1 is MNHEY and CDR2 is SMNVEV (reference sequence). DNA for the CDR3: TGTGCCAGCAGTCCCTCACCTCGGACTAGCGGGAGGAATGAGCAGTTCTTC. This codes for CASSPSPRTSGRNEQFF.

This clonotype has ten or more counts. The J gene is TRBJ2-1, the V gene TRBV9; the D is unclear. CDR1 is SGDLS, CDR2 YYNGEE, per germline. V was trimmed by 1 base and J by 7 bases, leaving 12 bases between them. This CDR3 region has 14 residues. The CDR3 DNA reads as TGTGCCAGCAGCGTATTAGGAGAATCGAATGAGCAGTTCTTC. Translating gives CASSVLGESNEQFF.

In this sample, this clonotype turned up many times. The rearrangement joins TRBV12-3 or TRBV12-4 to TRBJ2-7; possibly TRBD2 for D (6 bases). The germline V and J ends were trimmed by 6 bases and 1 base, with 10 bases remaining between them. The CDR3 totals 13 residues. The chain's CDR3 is CASSRGLSYEQYF. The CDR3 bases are TGTGCCAGCAGCCGGGGACTGTCCTACGAGCAGTACTTC.

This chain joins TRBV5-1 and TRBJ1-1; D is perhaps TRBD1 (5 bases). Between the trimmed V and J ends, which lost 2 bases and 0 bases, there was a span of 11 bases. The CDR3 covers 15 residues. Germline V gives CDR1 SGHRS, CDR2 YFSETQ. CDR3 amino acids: CASSLPQGVNTEAFF. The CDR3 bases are TGCGCCAGCAGCTTACCTCAAGGGGTGAACACTGAAGCTTTCTTT.

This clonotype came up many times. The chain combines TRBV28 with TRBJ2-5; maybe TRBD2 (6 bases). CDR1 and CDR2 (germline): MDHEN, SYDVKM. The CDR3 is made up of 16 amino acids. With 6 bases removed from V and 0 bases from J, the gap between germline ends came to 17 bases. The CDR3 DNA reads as TGTGCCAGCAGCCCTGTCATGGCGGGGTACCAAGAGACCCAGTACTTC. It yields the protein CASSPVMAGYQETQYF.

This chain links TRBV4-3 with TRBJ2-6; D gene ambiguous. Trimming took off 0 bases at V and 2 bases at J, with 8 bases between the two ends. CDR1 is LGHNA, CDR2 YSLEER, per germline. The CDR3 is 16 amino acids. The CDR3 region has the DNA TGCGCCAGCAGCCAAGAGACGGGTGCTGGGGCCAACGTCCTGACTTTC. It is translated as CASSQETGAGANVLTF.

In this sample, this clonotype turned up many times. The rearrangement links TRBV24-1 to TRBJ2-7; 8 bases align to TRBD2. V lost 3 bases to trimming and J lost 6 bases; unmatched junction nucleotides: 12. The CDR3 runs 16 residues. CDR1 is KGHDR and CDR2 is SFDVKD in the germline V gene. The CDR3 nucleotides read TGTGCCACCAGTGATCGCGGCGATAGCGGGATTGGCGAGCAGTACTTC. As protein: CATSDRGDSGIGEQYF.

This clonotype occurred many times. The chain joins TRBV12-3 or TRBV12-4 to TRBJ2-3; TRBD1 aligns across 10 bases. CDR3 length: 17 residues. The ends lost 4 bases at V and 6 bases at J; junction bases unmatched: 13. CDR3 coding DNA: TGTGCCAGCAGTTCCAACCGACAGGGGGCTAATTTGGATACGCAGTATTTT. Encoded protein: CASSSNRQGANLDTQYF.

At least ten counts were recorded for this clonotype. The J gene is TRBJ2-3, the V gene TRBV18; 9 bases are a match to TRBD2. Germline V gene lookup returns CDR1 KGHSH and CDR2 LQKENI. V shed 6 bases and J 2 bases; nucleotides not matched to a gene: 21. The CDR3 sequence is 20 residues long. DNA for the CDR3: TGTGCCAGCTCTCCTCCGCCGGGACTAGCCTCCGCGGGTAACACAGATACGCAGTATTTT. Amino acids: CASSPPPGLASAGNTDTQYF.

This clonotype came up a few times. This CDR3 is CASAPRVITEAFF. The CDR3 nucleotides are TGTGCCAGTGCACCCAGAGTGATCACTGAAGCTTTCTTT. V gene TRBV19 combines with J gene TRBJ1-1; no reliable D call. The germline V gene has CDR1 LNHDA and CDR2 SQIVND (reference sequence). V shed 8 bases and J shed 4 bases, with 14 bases lying between them. The CDR3 runs to 13 residues.

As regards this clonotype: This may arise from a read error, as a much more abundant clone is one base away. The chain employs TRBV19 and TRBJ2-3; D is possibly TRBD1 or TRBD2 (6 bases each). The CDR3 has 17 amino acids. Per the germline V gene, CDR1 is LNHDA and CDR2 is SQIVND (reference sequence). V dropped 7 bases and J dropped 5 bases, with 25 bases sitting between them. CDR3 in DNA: TGTGCCAGTAATGAGACAGGAGGAGTGGGAGGCGGAGATACGCAGTATTTT. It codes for CASNETGGVGGGDTQYF.

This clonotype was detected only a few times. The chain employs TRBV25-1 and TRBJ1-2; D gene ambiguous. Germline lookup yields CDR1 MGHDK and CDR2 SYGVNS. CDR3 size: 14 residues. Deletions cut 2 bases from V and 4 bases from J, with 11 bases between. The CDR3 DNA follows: TGTGCCAGCAGTGAAGGACGGCCCTTCTATGGCTACACCTTC. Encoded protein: CASSEGRPFYGYTF.

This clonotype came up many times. CDR3 bases: TGTGCCAGCAGTTTTAGCAATGAGCAGTTCTTC. Residues: CASSFSNEQFF. This rearrangement joins TRBV2 to TRBJ2-1; D not resolved. V shed 5 bases and J shed 6 bases, with 5 bases lying between them. The CDR3 is 11 residues long. CDR1 is SNHLY, CDR2 FYNNEI, per germline.

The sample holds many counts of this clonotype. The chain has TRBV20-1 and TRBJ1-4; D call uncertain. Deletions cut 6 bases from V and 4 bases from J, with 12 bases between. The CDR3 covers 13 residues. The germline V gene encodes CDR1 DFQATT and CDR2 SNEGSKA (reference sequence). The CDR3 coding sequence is TGCAGTGCCAGCGCCAGGTTTAATGAAAAACTGTTTTTT. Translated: CSASARFNEKLFF.

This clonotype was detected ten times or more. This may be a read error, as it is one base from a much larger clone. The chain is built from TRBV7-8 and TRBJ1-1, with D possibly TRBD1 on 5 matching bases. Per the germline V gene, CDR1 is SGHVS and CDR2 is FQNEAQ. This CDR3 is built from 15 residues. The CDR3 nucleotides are TGTGCCAACAGCTTCCTGCGTACTGGGGCAGGTGAAGCTTTCTTT. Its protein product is CANSFLRTGAGEAFF.

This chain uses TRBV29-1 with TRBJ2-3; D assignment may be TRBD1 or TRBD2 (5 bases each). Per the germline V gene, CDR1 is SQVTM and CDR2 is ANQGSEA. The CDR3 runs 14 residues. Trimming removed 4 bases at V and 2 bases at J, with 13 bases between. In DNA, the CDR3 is TGCAGCGTTGGAGGGGACGGGTTCACAGATACGCAGTATTTT. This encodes CSVGGDGFTDTQYF.

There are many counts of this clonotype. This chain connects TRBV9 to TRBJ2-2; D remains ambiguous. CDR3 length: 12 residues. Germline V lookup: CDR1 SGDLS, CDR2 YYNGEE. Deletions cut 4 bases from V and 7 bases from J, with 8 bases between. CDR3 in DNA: TGTGCCAGCAGCCCCCCCGGCGGGGAGCTGTTTTTT. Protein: CASSPPGGELFF.

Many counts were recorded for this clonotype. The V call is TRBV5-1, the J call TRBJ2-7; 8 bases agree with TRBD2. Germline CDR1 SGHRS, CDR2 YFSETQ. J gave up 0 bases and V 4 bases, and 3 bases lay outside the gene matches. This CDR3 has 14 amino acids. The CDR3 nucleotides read TGCGCCAGCAGCAATAGCGGGGACTCCTACGAGCAGTACTTC. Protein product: CASSNSGDSYEQYF.

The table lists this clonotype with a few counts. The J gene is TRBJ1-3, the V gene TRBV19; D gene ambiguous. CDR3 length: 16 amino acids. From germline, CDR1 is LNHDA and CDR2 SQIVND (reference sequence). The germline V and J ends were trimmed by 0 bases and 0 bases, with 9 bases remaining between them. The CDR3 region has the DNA TGTGCCAGTAGTATAGACGGAACGCTCTCTGGAAACACCATATATTTT. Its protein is CASSIDGTLSGNTIYF.